These 11 T cell receptor beta chains came from one sample sequenced in a study of cytomegalovirus exposure and HLA in healthy donors. The PCR used 60 Vbeta and 13 Jbeta primers. Generated by immunoSEQ multiplex PCR, the TCRdb table keeps only in-frame clones and is missing some. The table includes 150,000 to 200,000 clones, 75% to 80% detected once. Sequencing was done on a sample of PBMCs. The receptors shown here come from a woman aged 25-40 years in good health and CMV-seropositive.

This clone was picked up one time. The chain joins TRBV6-5 to TRBJ2-7; 8 bases are shared with TRBD2. J was trimmed by 0 bases and V by 10 bases; bases with no gene match: 8. The CDR3 sequence is 14 residues long. Germline loops: CDR1 MNHEY, CDR2 SVGAGI. CDR3 sequence (DNA): TGTGCCACCCAACGGGAGGGGAGCTCCTACGAGCAGTACTTC. Its protein is CATQREGSSYEQYF.

The rearrangement uses TRBV29-1 and TRBJ1-2; 7 bases line up with TRBD1. The CDR3 covers 13 residues. V lost 4 bases and J lost 2; bases outside the gene matches: 4. Per the germline V gene, CDR1 is SQVTM and CDR2 is ANQGSEA. The CDR3 loop is CSVVPGGNYGYTF. The CDR3 coding sequence is TGCAGCGTTGTCCCAGGGGGAAACTATGGCTACACCTTC.

The V call is TRBV4-2, the J call TRBJ2-7, with 8 bases matching TRBD2. The CDR3 runs to 18 residues. Trimming at V came to 1 base and at J to 4 bases, leaving 15 bases not matched to a gene. The V gene's germline CDR1 is LGHNA and CDR2 YNFKEQ. The CDR3 DNA is TGTGCCAGCAGCCAAGGGGGCGGGACGGGCGGGAGGTCGTACGAGCAGTACTTC. It specifies CASSQGGGTGGRSYEQYF.

The genes are TRBV5-5 and TRBJ2-5, with 12 bases matching TRBD2. Germline V gene lookup returns CDR1 SGHKS and CDR2 YYEKEE (reference sequence). V dropped 6 bases and J dropped 5; count of bases not matched to a gene: 5. The CDR3 spans 14 residues. The CDR3 DNA reads TGTGCCAGCACCCCTAGCGGGAGGGGGGAGACCCAGTACTTC. It translates to CASTPSGRGETQYF.

This chain uses TRBV4-1 with TRBJ2-7, with a tentative D call TRBD2 (5 bases). CDR1 and CDR2 (germline): MGHRA, YSYEKL. The CDR3 covers 14 residues. The V end lost 5 bases, the J end lost 1 base, and 12 bases lay between the germline ends. The DNA for the CDR3 is TGCGCCAGCAGCGCGGTCGGGATTTCCTACGAGCAGTACTTC. It translates to CASSAVGISYEQYF.

The gene calls are TRBV5-5 and TRBJ2-5; perhaps TRBD2 as D (5 bases). V lost 2 bases and J 2 bases, leaving 13 bases between the germline ends. The length of the CDR3 is 15 residues. Germline V gives CDR1 SGHKS, CDR2 YYEKEE (reference sequence). The CDR3 nucleotides are TGTGCCAGCAGCTTCGGAGACGGGATGCAAGAGACCCAGTACTTC. It specifies CASSFGDGMQETQYF.

On this clone: Other DNA sequences in the same sample also yield this CDR3. The chain joins TRBV11-3 to TRBJ2-5; TRBD2 matches 9 bases. Germline lookup yields CDR1 SGHNT and CDR2 YENEEA. The CDR3 runs 18 residues. The V segment lost 5 bases and the J segment 5 bases; nucleotides outside the gene matches: 18. CDR3 amino acids: CASSKLAGSFHLQETQYF. CDR3 nucleotide sequence: TGTGCCAGCAGCAAGCTAGCGGGGAGCTTCCATCTGCAGGAGACCCAGTACTTC.

The chain couples TRBV11-3 to TRBJ2-2, with 12 bases identical to TRBD1. This CDR3 is 17 amino acids long. Germline values: CDR1 SGHNT, CDR2 YENEEA. V shed 6 bases, J shed 7 bases, and the junction held 12 bases outside the gene matches. The chain's CDR3 is CASRSRGTGGADGELFF. CDR3 bases: TGTGCCAGCAGATCTCGCGGGACAGGGGGCGCCGACGGGGAGCTGTTTTTT.

The CDR3 spells CAISEPGWGEAMTGELFF. The CDR3, as DNA: TGTGCCATCAGTGAGCCCGGTTGGGGGGAGGCCATGACCGGGGAGCTGTTTTTT. The chain links TRBV10-3 to TRBJ2-2; TRBD2 is a possible D gene (6 bases). The CDR3 sequence is 18 residues long. Per the germline V gene, CDR1 is ENHRY and CDR2 is SYGVKD. Trimming took 2 bases from V and 5 from J, leaving 21 bases between them.

The chain carries TRBV11-2 and TRBJ2-5; the D is unclear. The CDR3 loop spans 15 amino acids. The germline V gene encodes CDR1 SGHAT and CDR2 FQNNGV. V lost 0 bases, J lost 8 bases, and 16 bases lay in between. CDR3 amino acids: CASSLDVSPRSTQYF. The CDR3 DNA sequence: TGTGCCAGCAGCTTAGATGTCTCCCCGCGGTCCACCCAGTACTTC.

This chain connects TRBV27 to TRBJ1-2; no definite D call. The CDR3 consists of 14 residues. V was shortened by 4 bases and J by 4 bases, with 13 bases between the two germline ends. CDR1 MNHEY and CDR2 SMNVEV come from the germline V gene (reference sequence). CDR3 amino acids: CASSSHGEGYGYTF. CDR3 sequence (DNA): TGTGCCAGCAGTTCCCATGGAGAGGGCTATGGCTACACCTTC.